This T cell receptor beta chain was profiled in a study of blood T cell repertoires in COVID-19 (TCRdb year 2020). A note on the overall study: Samples from collaborators originated in the United States, Italy and Spain and spanned both the acute and convalescent phases of COVID-19. The material from the prospective study consisted of cDNA or gDNA derived from T cells, B-cell-depleted T cells, or PBMCs. Deeply sampled blood TCRbeta repertoires from subjects exposed to, actively infected with, or recovered from COVID-19 were included in the dataset. The repertoires were released in a freely available public database meant as a resource for research on the immune response to SARS-CoV-2. The samples were drawn from two sources: the first 160 participants of the ongoing ImmuneRACE study, and about 1,300 subjects contributed by 6 global collaborators. The sample metadata nearly always contained a de-identified subject ID, COVID-19 status, age in years and sex. Where available, HLA class I and class II types were obtained from metadata supplied by the sample provider rather than from assay-based typing.

The immunoSEQ Assay, a bias-controlled multiplex PCR, was used to amplify TCRbeta CDR3 regions from genomic DNA. In the authors' own workflow: Nucleated cell counts per sample were estimated from amplification of reference gene primers within the assay. To quantify the absolute abundance of each unique TCRbeta CDR3 rearrangement, sequence reads were collapsed and filtered. For each sample, productive Simpson clonality was calculated by taking the square root of Simpson's diversity index across productive rearrangements. This is the immuneACCESS table as TCRdb keeps it, with only in-frame sequences that have V and J called. A part of the clones is gone; compared with another copy, unresolved V genes explain less than half, and the rest is unexplained. V, J and clone size reflect that table, while D and trimming were determined from the DNA. The sample table lists approximately 300,000 clones, roughly 84% of them with a count of one. 1% of the sample is held by the ten biggest clonotypes.

The CDR3 spans 12 residues, from the cysteine through the phenylalanine. Only the CDR3 DNA stays, 36 bases, in frame from base 1. V drops 5 bases and J drops 3 bases, leaving 5 bases in between. In the germline V gene, CDR1 corresponds to MDHEN and CDR2 to SYDVKM. Broad study findings and their caveats: The amount of clinical and demographic metadata varied by source and participant and was provided uncurated.

About this clone itself: It lacks a known antigen. The sample holds no much larger clone one base away, and base qualities are not on file.

Collaborating institutions collected whole blood in K2EDTA tubes following their own protocols. For TCRbeta analysis, collaborators shipped samples as frozen whole blood, isolated PBMCs, or DNA extracted from either of those sample types. The sequence was collected from a man over 45 with active or convalescent COVID-19. Sequenced input: peripheral blood. The chain was built from TRBV28 and TRBJ1-5; TRBD1 is a possible D gene, resting on 5 matching bases. The nucleotide sequence reads as follows: TGTGCCAGCAGTGGACACAATCAGCCCCAGCATTTT. This translates into CASSGHNQPQHF.